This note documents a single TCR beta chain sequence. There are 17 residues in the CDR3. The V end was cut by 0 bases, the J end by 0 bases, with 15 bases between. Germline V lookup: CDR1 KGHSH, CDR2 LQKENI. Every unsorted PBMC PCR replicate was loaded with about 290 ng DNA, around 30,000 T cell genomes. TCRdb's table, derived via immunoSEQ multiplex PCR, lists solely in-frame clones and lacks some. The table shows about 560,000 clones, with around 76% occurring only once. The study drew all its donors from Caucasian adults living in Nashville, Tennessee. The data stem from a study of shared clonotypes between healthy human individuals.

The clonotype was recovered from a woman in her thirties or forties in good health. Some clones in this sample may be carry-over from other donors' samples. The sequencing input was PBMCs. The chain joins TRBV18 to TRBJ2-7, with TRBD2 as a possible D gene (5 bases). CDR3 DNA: TGTGCCAGCTCACCACCCTTCGGGGAAGATTACTCCTACGAGCAGTACTTC. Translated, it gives CASSPPFGEDYSYEQYF.